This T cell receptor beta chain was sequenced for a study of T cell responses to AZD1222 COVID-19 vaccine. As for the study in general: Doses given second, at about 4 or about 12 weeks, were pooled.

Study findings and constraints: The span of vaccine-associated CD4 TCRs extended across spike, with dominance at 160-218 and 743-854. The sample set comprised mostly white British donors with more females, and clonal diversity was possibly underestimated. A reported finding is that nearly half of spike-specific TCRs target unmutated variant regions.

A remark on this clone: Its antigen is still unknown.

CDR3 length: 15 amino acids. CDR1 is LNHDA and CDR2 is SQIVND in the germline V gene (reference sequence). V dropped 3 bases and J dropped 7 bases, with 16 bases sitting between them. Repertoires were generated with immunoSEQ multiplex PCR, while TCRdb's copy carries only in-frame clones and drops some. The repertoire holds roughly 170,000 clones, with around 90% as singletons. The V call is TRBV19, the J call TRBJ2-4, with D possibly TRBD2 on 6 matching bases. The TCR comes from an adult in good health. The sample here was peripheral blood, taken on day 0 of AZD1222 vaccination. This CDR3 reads CASSIRRGTGNIQYF. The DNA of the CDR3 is TGTGCCAGTAGTATCCGCCGCGGGACGGGTAACATTCAGTACTTC.